Presented here are 20 T cell receptor beta chains from one specimen sequenced in a study of early T cells in non-severe SARS-CoV-2 infection. MiXCR, run by TCRdb on the 5' RACE reads, gives a single entry per CDR3 protein. The repertoire holds 55,000 to 80,000 distinct CDR3 sequences, with 10% to 15% as singletons. The sequencing used whole blood, collected at baseline. The receptors come from an adult who was a healthcare worker with PCR-confirmed SARS-CoV-2 infection or an uninfected control (not recorded which).

This clonotype was seen ten or more times. The gene calls are TRBV20-1 and TRBJ2-1; 11 bases agree with TRBD2. This CDR3 region has 14 residues. The V gene end was trimmed by 5 bases and the J gene end by 5 bases; junction bases not matched to a gene: 5. Germline CDR1 and CDR2: DFQATT and SNEGSKA (reference sequence). CDR3 sequence reads: CSAPGLAGHNEQFF. In DNA form, the CDR3 reads TGCAGTGCTCCCGGACTAGCGGGTCACAATGAGCAGTTCTTC.

This clonotype was counted at least ten times. This chain joins TRBV5-1 and TRBJ1-4; D is ambiguous. The germline V gene encodes CDR1 SGHRS and CDR2 YFSETQ. The CDR3 consists of 14 residues. The V end was cut by 0 bases, the J end by 0 bases, with 3 bases between. The CDR3 loop reads CASSLDTTNEKLFF. In DNA, the CDR3 is TGCGCCAGCAGCTTGGACACAACTAATGAAAAACTGTTTTTT.

This clonotype has more than one count but fewer than ten. V gene TRBV14 combines with J gene TRBJ2-7; 11 bases match TRBD2. Germline loops: CDR1 SGHDN, CDR2 FVKESK. This CDR3 spans 15 amino acids. V shed 3 bases and J 2 bases; nucleotides not matched to a gene: 3. The CDR3 region is CASSQIAGGAYEQYF. DNA of the CDR3: TGTGCCAGCAGCCAGATAGCGGGAGGGGCCTACGAGCAGTACTTC.

This clonotype was counted a few times. This chain joins TRBV7-2 and TRBJ2-5, with D unresolved. The CDR3 is made up of 13 amino acids. Trimming stripped 2 bases from V and 5 bases from J, with 9 bases between. CDR1 SGHTA and CDR2 FQGNSA come from the germline V gene. This chain's CDR3 is CASSLSLGETQYF. For the CDR3, the DNA is TGTGCCAGCAGCTTATCACTGGGGGAGACCCAGTACTTC.

The table lists this clonotype with many counts. The gene calls are TRBV6-5 and TRBJ2-6; D may match TRBD1 or TRBD2 (5 bases each). The V and J ends lost 5 bases and 0 bases respectively, with 5 bases between them. This CDR3 region has 14 residues. Per the germline V gene, CDR1 is MNHEY and CDR2 is SVGAGI. The CDR3 DNA reads TGTGCCAGCAGTGGGGGCTCTGGGGCCAACGTCCTGACTTTC. Its translation: CASSGGSGANVLTF.

This chain joins TRBV20-1 and TRBJ1-2; D is possibly TRBD1 (5 bases). The V end was cut by 5 bases, the J end by 5 bases, with 12 bases between. Germline V gives CDR1 DFQATT, CDR2 SNEGSKA (reference sequence). This CDR3 has 12 residues. CDR3: CSALQGEYGYTF. The CDR3 DNA is TGCAGTGCTCTTCAGGGAGAATATGGCTACACCTTC.

This chain connects TRBV11-2 to TRBJ1-6; the D gene is possibly TRBD1 (5 bases). The CDR3 sequence is 16 residues long. Germline V CDR1 and CDR2: SGHAT, FQNNGV. V was cut by 5 bases and J by 3 bases, with 14 bases left in between. The CDR3, as DNA: TGTGCCAGCAGCCCGCCGGGGGGACGCTATAATTCACCCCTCCACTTT. As protein: CASSPPGGRYNSPLHF.

The chain joins TRBV6-1 to TRBJ2-1; D may be TRBD1 (5 bases). This CDR3 region has 13 residues. The ends were cut back, 8 bases at V and 7 bases at J, with 15 bases in the middle. CDR1 and CDR2 from the germline V gene are MNHNS and SASEGT. The CDR3 is CASGKYQGNEQFF. The CDR3 nucleotides read TGTGCCAGCGGAAAGTACCAGGGAAATGAGCAGTTCTTC.

There are many counts of this clonotype. The gene calls are TRBV14 and TRBJ1-2; perhaps TRBD1 as D (5 bases). The CDR3 consists of 15 residues. Trimming pared 1 base from V and 4 bases from J, leaving 13 bases between. The germline V gene encodes CDR1 SGHDN and CDR2 FVKESK. In nucleotides, the CDR3 is TGTGCCAGCAGCCAAGTACAATCCGGGGCCTATGGCTACACCTTC. This codes for CASSQVQSGAYGYTF.

At least ten counts were recorded for this clonotype. This chain joins TRBV6-1 and TRBJ2-7; D gene unclear. V gave up 6 bases and J gave up 2 bases, with 14 bases separating them. The CDR3 has 14 amino acids. Germline lookup yields CDR1 MNHNS and CDR2 SASEGT. The CDR3 bases are TGTGCCAGCAGCCCGGGTCAGCCTCCCTACGAGCAGTACTTC. Its translation is CASSPGQPPYEQYF.

V usage is TRBV12-3 or TRBV12-4 and J usage is TRBJ2-3; 12 bases are a match to TRBD2. The CDR3 extends over 16 amino acids. V shed 5 bases and J 5 bases; nucleotides not matched to a gene: 8. This chain's CDR3 is CASSLLAGGGGDTQYF. CDR3 nucleotide sequence: TGTGCCAGCAGTCTGCTAGCGGGAGGGGGCGGAGATACGCAGTATTTT.

This clonotype occurred many times. The V gene is TRBV6-2 or TRBV6-3, the J gene TRBJ2-5; 9 positions agree with TRBD2. Germline assignment: CDR1 MNHEY and CDR2 SVGEGT. This CDR3 has 15 residues. The ends lost 4 bases at V and 1 base at J; junction bases unmatched: 4. CDR3 nucleotides: TGTGCCAGCAGTTCTAGCGGGGCGGTCCAAGAGACCCAGTACTTC. It translates to CASSSSGAVQETQYF.

This clonotype showed up just a few times. The chain recombines TRBV3-2 with TRBJ1-5; the table's D call of TRBD1 was not tested on the DNA. TRBV3-2 is a pseudogene locus. CDR3 size: 17 residues. The CDR3 DNA reads TGTGCCAGCAGCCAAGTCGACAGGGGCCTGGGTAATCAGCCCCAGCATTTT. Encoded protein: CASSQVDRGLGNQPQHF.

The CDR3 DNA reads TGTGCCAGCAGTCCTCGGAGACAGGGGGCTGACAATGAGCAGTTCTTC. Amino acid sequence: CASSPRRQGADNEQFF. This chain joins TRBV12-3 or TRBV12-4 and TRBJ2-1, with 10 bases fitting TRBD1. The CDR3 loop spans 16 amino acids. V was clipped by 5 bases and J by 5 bases; unmatched bases: 9.

The sample holds many counts of this clonotype. The chain joins TRBV7-2 to TRBJ2-3, with TRBD2 matching 9 bases. Germline V gives CDR1 SGHTA, CDR2 FQGNSA. This CDR3 comprises 17 residues. V lost 5 bases to trimming and J lost 0 bases; unmatched junction nucleotides: 9. The CDR3 protein is CASSPRERGASTDTQYF. CDR3 nucleotides: TGTGCCAGCAGCCCGCGGGAGCGGGGGGCGAGCACAGATACGCAGTATTTT.

This clonotype was counted only a few times. The chain is built from TRBV19 and TRBJ2-1; D may be TRBD2 (5 bases). Germline V gene sequence: CDR1 LNHDA, CDR2 SQIVND (reference sequence). V lost 3 bases and J 1 base, leaving 7 bases between the germline ends. The CDR3 sequence is 14 residues long. The CDR3 spells CASSIGNSYNEQFF. The CDR3 nucleotides are TGTGCCAGTAGTATCGGGAATTCCTACAATGAGCAGTTCTTC.

In this sample, this clonotype turned up many times. The chain carries TRBV28 and TRBJ2-5; 7 nucleotides agree with TRBD1. The CDR3 extends over 17 amino acids. The germline CDR1 and CDR2 sequences are MDHEN and SYDVKM. The J segment lost 2 bases and the V segment lost 6 bases, leaving 15 bases of the junction unmatched. CDR3 residues: CASRPPPGTESQETQYF. The CDR3 DNA follows: TGTGCCAGCAGACCACCGCCCGGGACAGAGTCTCAAGAGACCCAGTACTTC. Variable domain in full (rest from reference TRBV28 and TRBJ2-5): DVKVTQSSRYLVKRTGEKVFLECVQDMDHENMFWYRQDPGLGLRLIYFSYDVKMKEKGDIPEGYSVSREKKERFSLILESASTNQTSMYLCASRPPPGTESQETQYFGPGTRLLVL.

Sample share makes this clonotype medium-sized. This chain uses TRBV12-5 with TRBJ2-7; 8 bases line up with TRBD1. Losses at the gene ends were 6 bases for V and 4 bases for J; bases not matched to a gene: 5. The CDR3 loop spans 13 amino acids. CDR1 LGHNT and CDR2 FRNRAP come from the germline V gene. The CDR3 is CASGQDRGYEQYF. DNA for the CDR3: TGTGCTAGTGGCCAAGACAGGGGATACGAGCAGTACTTC.

This clonotype was seen a single time. The chain joins TRBV4-3 to TRBJ2-3; D gene ambiguous. CDR1 is LGHNA and CDR2 is YSLEER in the germline V gene. Deletions cut 4 bases from V and 4 bases from J, with 15 bases between. The CDR3 spans 15 residues. The CDR3: CASSRNPGTPDTQYF. For the CDR3, the DNA is TGCGCCAGCAGCCGCAACCCAGGAACACCAGATACGCAGTATTTT.

The table lists this clonotype with a few counts. This chain connects TRBV7-2 to TRBJ2-3; D is unclear. This CDR3 comprises 15 residues. In germline, CDR1 is SGHTA, CDR2 FQGNSA. Trimming cost V 1 base and J 2 bases, with 10 bases left between them. The CDR3 loop reads CASSLEVPNTDTQYF. DNA for the CDR3: TGTGCCAGCAGCTTAGAAGTACCGAACACAGATACGCAGTATTTT.